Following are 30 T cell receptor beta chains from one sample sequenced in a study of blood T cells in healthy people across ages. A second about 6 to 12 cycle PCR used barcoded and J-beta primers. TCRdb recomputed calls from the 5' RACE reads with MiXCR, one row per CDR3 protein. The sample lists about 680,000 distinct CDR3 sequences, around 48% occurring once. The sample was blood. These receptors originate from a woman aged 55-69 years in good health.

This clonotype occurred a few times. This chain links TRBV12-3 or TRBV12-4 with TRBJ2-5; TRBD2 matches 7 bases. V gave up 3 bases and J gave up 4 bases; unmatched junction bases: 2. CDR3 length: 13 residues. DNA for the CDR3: TGTGCCAGCAGTTTGGGGACTACAGAGACCCAGTACTTC. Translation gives CASSLGTTETQYF.

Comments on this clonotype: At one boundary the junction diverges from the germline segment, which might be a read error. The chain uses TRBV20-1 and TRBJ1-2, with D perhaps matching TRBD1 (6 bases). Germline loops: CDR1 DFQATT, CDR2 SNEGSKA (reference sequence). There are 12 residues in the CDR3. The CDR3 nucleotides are TGCAGTACTAGCAGGGGTAGTGAGGGCTACACCTTC. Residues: CSTSRGSEGYTF.

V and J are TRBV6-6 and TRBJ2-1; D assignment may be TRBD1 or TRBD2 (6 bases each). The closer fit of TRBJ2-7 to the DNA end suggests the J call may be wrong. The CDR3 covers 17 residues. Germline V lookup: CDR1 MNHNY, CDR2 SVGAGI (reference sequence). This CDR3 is CASSLRGATQATYEQYF. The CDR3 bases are TGTGCCAGCAGTCTTAGGGGGGCGACCCAGGCCACCTACGAGCAGTACTTC.

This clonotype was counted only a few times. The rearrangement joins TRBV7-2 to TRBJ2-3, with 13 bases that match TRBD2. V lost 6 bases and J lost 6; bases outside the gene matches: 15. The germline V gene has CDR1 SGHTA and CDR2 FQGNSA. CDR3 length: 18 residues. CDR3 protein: CASSRLETSGRSRDTQYF. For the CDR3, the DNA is TGTGCCAGCAGTCGCTTGGAGACTAGCGGGAGGTCCAGGGATACGCAGTATTTT.

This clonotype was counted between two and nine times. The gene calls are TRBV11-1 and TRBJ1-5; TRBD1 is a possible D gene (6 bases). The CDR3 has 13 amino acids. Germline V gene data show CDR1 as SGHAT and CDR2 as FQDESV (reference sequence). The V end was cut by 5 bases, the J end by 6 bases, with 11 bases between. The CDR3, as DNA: TGTGCCAGCAGCGAAAGGGGGTTTCAGCCCCAGCATTTT. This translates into CASSERGFQPQHF.

The CDR3 spells CASSLFASGVGEQYF. CDR3 nucleotide sequence: TGTGCCAGCAGCTTATTCGCTAGCGGCGTCGGGGAGCAGTACTTC. The genes are TRBV7-3 and TRBJ2-7, with 7 bases lining up with TRBD2. The ends lost 2 bases at V and 7 bases at J; junction bases unmatched: 11. The germline gives CDR1 SGHTA, CDR2 FQGTGA. The CDR3 sequence is 15 residues long.

The CDR3 region has the DNA TGCAGTGCAGAGGGACAGGGGGCCGCTGGAGCTTTCTTT. It yields the protein CSAEGQGAAGAFF. V and J are TRBV20-1 and TRBJ1-1, with 12 bases that match TRBD1. The CDR3 contains 13 residues. From germline, CDR1 is DFQATT and CDR2 SNEGSKA (reference sequence). Germline trimming cut 6 bases from V and 10 bases from J; bases unmatched to any gene: 9.

CDR3 coding DNA: TGTGCCAGCAGTTCTCTTAGCGGGATGCTCAATGAGCAGTTCTTC. It specifies CASSSLSGMLNEQFF. The V gene is TRBV28, the J gene TRBJ2-1; 8 nucleotides align to TRBD2. The germline CDR1 and CDR2 sequences are MDHEN and SYDVKM. The CDR3 covers 15 residues. With 4 bases clipped from V and 6 bases from J, the junction kept 8 bases outside the gene matches.

CDR3 in amino acids: CASSLLQAPSNQPQHF. In nucleotides, the CDR3 is TGTGCCAGCAGTTTATTACAGGCGCCTAGCAATCAGCCCCAGCATTTT. The chain combines TRBV28 with TRBJ1-5, with D tentatively TRBD1 (5 bases). The CDR3 length is 16 residues. Per germline, CDR1 MDHEN and CDR2 SYDVKM. V dropped 1 base and J dropped 0 bases, with 10 bases sitting between them.

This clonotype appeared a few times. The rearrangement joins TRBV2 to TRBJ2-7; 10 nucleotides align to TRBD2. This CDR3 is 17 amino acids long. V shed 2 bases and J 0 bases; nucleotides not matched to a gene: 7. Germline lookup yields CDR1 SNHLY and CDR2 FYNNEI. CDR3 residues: CASSERGGLARSYEQYF. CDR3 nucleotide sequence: TGTGCCAGCAGTGAAAGGGGGGGACTAGCGCGCTCCTACGAGCAGTACTTC.

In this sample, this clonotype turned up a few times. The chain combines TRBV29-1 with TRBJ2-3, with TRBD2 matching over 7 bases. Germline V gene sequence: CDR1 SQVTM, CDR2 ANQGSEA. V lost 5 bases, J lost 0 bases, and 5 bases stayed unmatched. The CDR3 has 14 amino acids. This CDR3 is CSVRLAESTDTQYF. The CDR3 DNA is TGCAGCGTTAGGCTAGCGGAAAGCACAGATACGCAGTATTTT.

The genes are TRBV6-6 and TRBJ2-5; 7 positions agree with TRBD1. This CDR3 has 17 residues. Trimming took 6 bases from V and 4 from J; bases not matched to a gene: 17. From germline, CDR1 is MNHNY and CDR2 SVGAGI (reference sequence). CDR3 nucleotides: TGTGCCAGCAGGTCGCCCCGAATTAGGGGGCGCACAGAGACCCAGTACTTC. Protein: CASRSPRIRGRTETQYF.

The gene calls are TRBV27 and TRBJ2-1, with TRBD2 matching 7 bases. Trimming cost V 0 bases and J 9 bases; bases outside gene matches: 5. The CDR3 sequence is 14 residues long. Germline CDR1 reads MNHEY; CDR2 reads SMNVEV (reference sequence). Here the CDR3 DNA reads TGTGCCAGCAGTTTATCGATTGGCGGGAGTGAGCAGTTCTTC. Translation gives CASSLSIGGSEQFF.

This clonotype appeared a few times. The CDR3 coding sequence is TGTGCCAGCCCCCAGGGGTCCTACGAGCAGTACTTC. It encodes CASPQGSYEQYF. The chain recombines TRBV7-3 with TRBJ2-7, with a tentative D call TRBD1 (6 bases). Germline assignment: CDR1 SGHTA and CDR2 FQGTGA. The CDR3 runs 12 residues. Trimming took off 8 bases at V and 1 base at J, with 9 bases between the two ends.

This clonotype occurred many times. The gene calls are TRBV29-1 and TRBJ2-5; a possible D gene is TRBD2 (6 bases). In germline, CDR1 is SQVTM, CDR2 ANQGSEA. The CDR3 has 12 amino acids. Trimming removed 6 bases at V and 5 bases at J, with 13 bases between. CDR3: CSVDYAAETQYF. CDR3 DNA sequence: TGCAGCGTGGACTATGCGGCGGAGACCCAGTACTTC. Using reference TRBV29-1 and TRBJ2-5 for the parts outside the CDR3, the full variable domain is SAVISQKPSRDICQRGTSLTIQCQVDSQVTMMFWYRQQPGQSLTLIATANQGSEATYESGFVIDKFPISRPNLTFSTLTVSNMSPEDSSIYLCSVDYAAETQYFGPGTRLLVL.

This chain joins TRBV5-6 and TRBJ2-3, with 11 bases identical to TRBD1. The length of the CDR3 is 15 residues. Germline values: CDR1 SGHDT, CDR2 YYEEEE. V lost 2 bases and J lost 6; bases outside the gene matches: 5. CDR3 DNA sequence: TGTGCCAGCAGCTTTTGGGGGACAGGGGGGGATACGCAGTATTTT. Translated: CASSFWGTGGDTQYF.

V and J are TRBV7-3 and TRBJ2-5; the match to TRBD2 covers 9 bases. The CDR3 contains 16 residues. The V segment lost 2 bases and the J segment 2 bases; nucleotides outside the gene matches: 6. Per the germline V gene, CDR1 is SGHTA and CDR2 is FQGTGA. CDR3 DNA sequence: TGTGCCAGCAGCTTATTGGGCGGGGGGGTTCAAGAGACCCAGTACTTC. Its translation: CASSLLGGGVQETQYF.

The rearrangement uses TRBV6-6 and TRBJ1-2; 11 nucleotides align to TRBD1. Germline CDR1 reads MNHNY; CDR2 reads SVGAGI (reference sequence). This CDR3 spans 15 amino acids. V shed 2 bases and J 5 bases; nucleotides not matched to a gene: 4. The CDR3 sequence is CASSYRTGGAYGYTF. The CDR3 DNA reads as TGTGCCAGCAGTTACCGGACAGGGGGCGCTTATGGCTACACCTTC.

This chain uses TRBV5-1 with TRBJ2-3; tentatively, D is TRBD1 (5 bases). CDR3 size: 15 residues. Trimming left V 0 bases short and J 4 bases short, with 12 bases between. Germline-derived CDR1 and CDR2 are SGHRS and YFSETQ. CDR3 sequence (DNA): TGCGCCAGCAGCTTGGACCCTCAAGGGGCAGATACGCAGTATTTT. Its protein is CASSLDPQGADTQYF. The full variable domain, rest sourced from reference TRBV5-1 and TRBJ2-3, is KAGVTQTPRYLIKTRGQQVTLSCSPISGHRSVSWYQQTPGQGLQFLFEYFSETQRNKGNFPGRFSGRQFSNSRSEMNVSTLELGDSALYLCASSLDPQGADTQYFGPGTRLTVL.

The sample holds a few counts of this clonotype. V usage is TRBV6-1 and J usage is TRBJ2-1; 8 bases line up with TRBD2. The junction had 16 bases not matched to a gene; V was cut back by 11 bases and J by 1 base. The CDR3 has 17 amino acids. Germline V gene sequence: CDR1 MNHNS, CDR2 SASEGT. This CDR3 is CAGKGASGLGSYNEQFF. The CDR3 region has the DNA TGTGCCGGCAAAGGGGCTAGCGGGTTGGGTTCCTACAATGAGCAGTTCTTC.

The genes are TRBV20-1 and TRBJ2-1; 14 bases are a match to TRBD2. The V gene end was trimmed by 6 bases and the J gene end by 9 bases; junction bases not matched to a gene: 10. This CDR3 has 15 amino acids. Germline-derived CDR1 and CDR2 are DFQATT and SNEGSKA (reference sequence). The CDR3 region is CSADKTSGRAGEQFF. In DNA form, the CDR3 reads TGCAGTGCCGACAAGACTAGCGGGAGGGCCGGTGAGCAGTTCTTC.

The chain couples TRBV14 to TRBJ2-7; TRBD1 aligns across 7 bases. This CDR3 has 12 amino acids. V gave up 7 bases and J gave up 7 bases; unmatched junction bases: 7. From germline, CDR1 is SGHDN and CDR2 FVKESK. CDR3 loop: CASNRDRGEQYF. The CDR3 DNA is TGTGCCAGCAACCGGGACAGAGGGGAGCAGTACTTC. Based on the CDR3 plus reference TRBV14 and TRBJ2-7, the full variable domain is EAGVTQFPSHSVIEKGQTVTLRCDPISGHDNLYWYRRVMGKEIKFLLHFVKESKQDESGMPNNRFLAERTGGTYSTLKVQPAELEDSGVYFCASNRDRGEQYFGPGTRLTVT.

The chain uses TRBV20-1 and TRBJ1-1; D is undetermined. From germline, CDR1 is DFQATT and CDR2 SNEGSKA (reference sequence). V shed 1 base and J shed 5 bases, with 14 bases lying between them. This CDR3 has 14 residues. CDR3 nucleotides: TGCAGTGCTAGAGTGGGATCCGGGCCGACTGAAGCTTTCTTT. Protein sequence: CSARVGSGPTEAFF.

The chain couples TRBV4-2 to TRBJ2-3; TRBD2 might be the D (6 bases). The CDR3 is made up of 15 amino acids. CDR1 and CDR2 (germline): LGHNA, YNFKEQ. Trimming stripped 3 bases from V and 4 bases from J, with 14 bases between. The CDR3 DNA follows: TGTGCCAGCAGCCATGATGGGGGGACGGCAGATACGCAGTATTTT. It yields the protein CASSHDGGTADTQYF.

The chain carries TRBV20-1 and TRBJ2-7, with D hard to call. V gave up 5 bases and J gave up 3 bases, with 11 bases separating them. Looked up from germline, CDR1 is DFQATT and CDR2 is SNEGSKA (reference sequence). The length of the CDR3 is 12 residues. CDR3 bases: TGCAGTGCTCCTCGGTACGACTACGAGCAGTACTTC. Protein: CSAPRYDYEQYF.

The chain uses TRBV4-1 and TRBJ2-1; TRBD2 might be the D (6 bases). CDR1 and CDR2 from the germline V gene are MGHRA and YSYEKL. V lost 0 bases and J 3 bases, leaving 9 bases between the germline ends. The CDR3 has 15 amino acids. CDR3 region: CASSQEETSYNEQFF. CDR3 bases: TGCGCCAGCAGCCAAGAGGAGACTAGCTACAATGAGCAGTTCTTC.

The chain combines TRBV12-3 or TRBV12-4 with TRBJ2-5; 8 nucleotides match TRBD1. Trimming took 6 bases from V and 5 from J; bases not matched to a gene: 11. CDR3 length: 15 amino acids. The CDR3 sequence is CASSAYRGSGETQYF. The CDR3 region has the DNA TGTGCCAGCAGCGCTTACAGGGGGTCTGGGGAGACCCAGTACTTC.

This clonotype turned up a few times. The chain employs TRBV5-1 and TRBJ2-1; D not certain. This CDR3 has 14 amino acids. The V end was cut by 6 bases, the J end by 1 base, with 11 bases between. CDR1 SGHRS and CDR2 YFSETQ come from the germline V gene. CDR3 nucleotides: TGCGCCAGCATCTCGAGCCTTTCCTACAATGAGCAGTTCTTC. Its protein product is CASISSLSYNEQFF.

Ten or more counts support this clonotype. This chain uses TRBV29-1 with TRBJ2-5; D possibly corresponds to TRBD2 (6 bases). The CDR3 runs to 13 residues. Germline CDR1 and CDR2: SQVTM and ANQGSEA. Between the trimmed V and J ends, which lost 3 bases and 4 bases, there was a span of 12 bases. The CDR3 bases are TGCAGCGTTGAGGTGGGGGGAGGAGAGACCCAGTACTTC. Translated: CSVEVGGGETQYF.

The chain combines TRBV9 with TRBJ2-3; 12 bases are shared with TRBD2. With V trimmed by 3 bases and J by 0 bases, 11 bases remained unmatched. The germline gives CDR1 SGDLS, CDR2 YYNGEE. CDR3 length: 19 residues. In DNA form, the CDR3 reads TGTGCCAGCAGCGCCCGCGGACTAGCGGGACCCACCAGCACAGATACGCAGTATTTT. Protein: CASSARGLAGPTSTDTQYF.